This T cell receptor (beta chain) originates from a study of CD8+ T cells in alopecia areata. Study observations and caveats: Relative to mice, TCR sharing across patients was less clear, a difference possibly HLA-related.

Researchers picked out CD4+ and CD8+ T cells from PBMCs by sorting. As the sequencing template, cDNA was produced by extracting RNA and reverse transcribing it. Sequencing used immunoSEQ multiplex PCR; TCRdb keeps in-frame clones, though not all of them. Here the sample spans 150,000 or so clones, around 50% being singletons. The CDR3 consists of 16 residues. Germline assignment: CDR1 SGHRS and CDR2 YFSETQ. V lost 2 bases to trimming and J lost 3 bases; unmatched junction nucleotides: 8. Comments on this clone: Its specificity is unknown.

The receptor was derived from a human donor with alopecia areata. The sequencing used CD4+ T cells sorted from blood, collected at week 0. The chain has TRBV5-1 and TRBJ2-1, with 7 positions matching TRBD1. CDR3 nucleotides: TGCGCCAGCAGCTTACAGGGGCAGTCGGTCTACAATGAGCAGTTCTTC. Protein product: CASSLQGQSVYNEQFF.